A single sample gave rise to the 27 T cell receptor beta chains below, sequenced in a study of blood T cell repertoires in COVID-19. TCRdb's table, derived via immunoSEQ multiplex PCR, lists solely in-frame clones and lacks some. The profile covers over 350,000 clones, with roughly 89% appearing a single time and 1.4% taken by the ten largest. Sequencing was carried out using peripheral blood. The receptors stem from a woman aged 25 to 45 with active or convalescent COVID-19.

The V call is TRBV18, the J call TRBJ1-2; 8 bases fit TRBD1. The CDR3 has 15 amino acids. Germline lookup yields CDR1 KGHSH and CDR2 LQKENI. The V and J ends lost 0 bases and 4 bases, in that order; junction bases with no gene match: 4. In nucleotides, the CDR3 is TGTGCCAGCTCACCACCCCGGGACAGGAGCTATGGCTACACCTTC. Its protein is CASSPPRDRSYGYTF.

This clone has more than one count but fewer than ten. V and J are TRBV6-1 and TRBJ1-1; D is uncertain. The CDR3 sequence is 12 residues long. Germline loops: CDR1 MNHNS, CDR2 SASEGT. V was trimmed by 2 bases and J by 7 bases, leaving 8 bases between them. CDR3 in DNA: TGTGCCAGCAGTGAAAAGGGAGTTGAAGCTTTCTTT. Amino acids: CASSEKGVEAFF.

Here the CDR3 reads CASRLAEKLFF. As DNA, the CDR3 is TGTGCCAGCAGACTTGCAGAAAAACTGTTTTTT. The chain recombines TRBV2 with TRBJ1-4; D is unresolved. There are 11 residues in the CDR3. Trimming cost V 6 bases and J 8 bases, with 7 bases left between them. CDR1 is SNHLY, CDR2 FYNNEI, per germline. Together with reference TRBV2 and TRBJ1-4, the CDR3 gives the full variable domain: EPEVTQTPSHQVTQMGQEVILRCVPISNHLYFYWYRQILGQKVEFLVSFYNNEISEKSEIFDDQFSVERPDGSNFTLKIRSTKLEDSAMYFCASRLAEKLFFGSGTQLSVL.

The J gene is TRBJ2-3, the V gene TRBV7-6; D is perhaps TRBD1 (6 bases). Trimming cost V 5 bases and J 2 bases, with 23 bases left between them. The CDR3 is 18 residues long. Germline CDR1 and CDR2: SGHVS and FNYEAQ. The CDR3 is CASSPLWWPGAVTDTQYF. Here the CDR3 DNA reads TGTGCCAGCAGCCCCTTGTGGTGGCCAGGGGCCGTCACAGATACGCAGTATTTT.

This clone was counted between two and nine times. The chain links TRBV27 to TRBJ1-5; 7 nucleotides match TRBD1. V lost 7 bases and J lost 0; bases outside the gene matches: 9. There are 16 residues in the CDR3. The germline V gene encodes CDR1 MNHEY and CDR2 SMNVEV (reference sequence). In DNA form, the CDR3 reads TGTGCCAGCAAATTAATGGGACAGACTAGCAATCAGCCCCAGCATTTT. This translates into CASKLMGQTSNQPQHF.

The chain links TRBV14 to TRBJ2-6, with D tentatively TRBD1 (5 bases). The germline CDR1 and CDR2 sequences are SGHDN and FVKESK. The CDR3 runs to 16 residues. The V end lost 4 bases, the J end lost 0 bases, and 10 bases lay between the germline ends. CDR3 coding DNA: TGTGCCAGCAGCCGCCAGGGATTCTCTGGGGCCAACGTCCTGACTTTC. This sequence encodes CASSRQGFSGANVLTF.

This chain's CDR3 is CASSLAGLAGRQFF. The CDR3 coding sequence is TGTGCCAGCAGCTTAGCTGGACTAGCGGGCAGGCAGTTCTTC. The chain couples TRBV11-2 to TRBJ2-1; 11 bases are shared with TRBD2. Trimming took 1 base from V and 12 from J; bases not matched to a gene: 5. Germline V gene data show CDR1 as SGHAT and CDR2 as FQNNGV. The CDR3 runs to 14 residues.

The rearrangement links TRBV6-5 to TRBJ1-2; 9 nucleotides match TRBD1. Germline CDR1 reads MNHEY; CDR2 reads SVGAGI. The CDR3 runs 15 residues. The J segment lost 2 bases and the V segment lost 6 bases, leaving 7 bases of the junction unmatched. The CDR3 protein is CASSPPGQGNYGYTF. In nucleotides, the CDR3 is TGTGCCAGCAGCCCACCCGGACAGGGGAACTATGGCTACACCTTC.

This sequence joins TRBV19 and TRBJ2-3, with 8 positions matching TRBD2. The CDR3 contains 15 residues. V lost 10 bases, J lost 1 base, and 10 bases stayed unmatched. Germline V gene lookup returns CDR1 LNHDA and CDR2 SQIVND (reference sequence). CDR3 DNA: TGTGCCACCATGAGGAGCGGGGGCCGCACAGATACGCAGTATTTT. This sequence encodes CATMRSGGRTDTQYF.

A remark on this clone: Other DNA sequences from this sample encode an identical CDR3 as well. The V and J genes are TRBV29-1 and TRBJ2-7, with a weak D call TRBD2 (5 bases). Germline V gene data show CDR1 as SQVTM and CDR2 as ANQGSEA. The CDR3 runs to 11 residues. V was pared by 2 bases and J by 7 bases, with 9 bases between. The CDR3 loop reads CSVESRGEQYF. CDR3 in DNA: TGCAGCGTTGAATCTCGGGGAGAGCAGTACTTC.

The chain uses TRBV2 and TRBJ1-2; 10 positions match TRBD1. Unmatched junction bases numbered 10, after V lost 6 bases and J lost 6 bases. Germline V gene sequence: CDR1 SNHLY, CDR2 FYNNEI. The CDR3 runs to 15 residues. CDR3 DNA: TGTGCCAGCAGCAGACAGGGGGCGCCGGCAGATGGCTACACCTTC. It translates to CASSRQGAPADGYTF.

J is TRBJ2-1 and V is TRBV2; D is ambiguous. V lost 8 bases, J lost 7 bases, and 12 bases lay in between. CDR3 size: 12 residues. Germline CDR1 SNHLY, CDR2 FYNNEI. The CDR3 loop reads CASEANGNEQFF. CDR3 sequence (DNA): TGTGCCAGCGAGGCTAACGGGAATGAGCAGTTCTTC.

About this clone: At the DNA level, this CDR3 is encoded by other sequences in the same sample as well. The chain carries TRBV6-5 and TRBJ1-5; tentatively, D is TRBD1 (5 bases). The V gene's germline CDR1 is MNHEY and CDR2 SVGAGI. CDR3 length: 16 amino acids. Trimming shortened V by 0 bases and J by 4 bases, and 13 bases separated the two germline ends. The CDR3 here is CASSYSSQGANQPQHF. In DNA, the CDR3 is TGTGCCAGCAGTTACTCTTCGCAAGGGGCTAATCAGCCCCAGCATTTT.

The chain recombines TRBV2 with TRBJ2-2; TRBD2 matches 12 bases. This CDR3 has 15 residues. V dropped 10 bases and J dropped 5; count of bases not matched to a gene: 8. Germline CDR1 SNHLY, CDR2 FYNNEI. Written as DNA, the CDR3 is TGTGCCACCGGACTAGCGGGACCTAGGACCGGGGAGCTGTTTTTT. It codes for CATGLAGPRTGELFF. Supplemented by reference TRBV2 and TRBJ2-2, the full variable domain reads EPEVTQTPSHQVTQMGQEVILRCVPISNHLYFYWYRQILGQKVEFLVSFYNNEISEKSEIFDDQFSVERPDGSNFTLKIRSTKLEDSAMYFCATGLAGPRTGELFFGEGSRLTVL.

The chain recombines TRBV5-1 with TRBJ2-7; tentatively, D is TRBD1 (6 bases). The CDR3 is 13 amino acids. The germline V and J ends were trimmed by 3 bases and 0 bases, with 7 bases remaining between them. In germline, CDR1 is SGHRS, CDR2 YFSETQ. CDR3 residues: CASSWTASYEQYF. For the CDR3, the DNA is TGCGCCAGCAGCTGGACAGCCTCCTACGAGCAGTACTTC.

The table lists this clone with a few counts. The rearrangement uses TRBV29-1 and TRBJ1-2, with D hard to call. This CDR3 spans 14 amino acids. V lost 0 bases and J 4 bases, leaving 12 bases between the germline ends. Germline values: CDR1 SQVTM, CDR2 ANQGSEA. The CDR3: CSVEENEVAYGYTF. The DNA for the CDR3 is TGCAGCGTTGAAGAGAACGAGGTCGCCTATGGCTACACCTTC.

Points on this clone: This same CDR3 is encoded by further DNA sequences in the sample. CDR3 nucleotides: TGTGCCAGCAGCGTAGAGGCGGGGGGGATGATTGAGCAGTTCTTC. Protein product: CASSVEAGGMIEQFF. J is TRBJ2-1 and V is TRBV9; 9 bases fit TRBD2. CDR3 length: 15 amino acids. The germline V gene encodes CDR1 SGDLS and CDR2 YYNGEE. The V gene end was trimmed by 0 bases and the J gene end by 9 bases; junction bases not matched to a gene: 7.

The V call is TRBV19, the J call TRBJ2-7; D unclear. The V gene's germline CDR1 is LNHDA and CDR2 SQIVND (reference sequence). This CDR3 has 14 residues. V lost 5 bases and J 1 base, leaving 12 bases between the germline ends. The CDR3 sequence: CASSPQAGSYEQYF. The CDR3 DNA sequence: TGTGCCAGTAGTCCCCAAGCCGGGTCCTACGAGCAGTACTTC.

The chain uses TRBV14 and TRBJ1-6, with 9 bases matching TRBD1. Germline loops: CDR1 SGHDN, CDR2 FVKESK. This CDR3 has 16 residues. The V segment lost 4 bases and the J segment 9 bases; nucleotides outside the gene matches: 10. Here the CDR3 DNA reads TGTGCCAGCAGCCGTAGACCGGGACAGGGCAGTTCACCCCTCCACTTT. Its protein is CASSRRPGQGSSPLHF.

The chain couples TRBV6-5 to TRBJ2-1; the match to TRBD2 covers 7 bases. Trimming cost V 2 bases and J 6 bases; bases outside gene matches: 7. In germline, CDR1 is MNHEY, CDR2 SVGAGI. The CDR3 runs 15 residues. CDR3 region: CASSYGRGVSNEQFF. CDR3 in DNA: TGTGCCAGCAGTTACGGTCGGGGGGTCAGCAATGAGCAGTTCTTC.

The chain recombines TRBV5-1 with TRBJ2-1; 7 bases match TRBD1. V shed 1 base and J 4 bases; nucleotides not matched to a gene: 14. Germline V gene data show CDR1 as SGHRS and CDR2 as YFSETQ. The CDR3 is 18 amino acids. The CDR3 sequence is CASSLSRTGQALYNEQFF. The DNA for the CDR3 is TGCGCCAGCAGCTTGTCCAGGACAGGACAAGCACTTTACAATGAGCAGTTCTTC.

The chain combines TRBV4-2 with TRBJ1-5; 8 bases line up with TRBD1. Looked up from germline, CDR1 is LGHNA and CDR2 is YNFKEQ. This CDR3 contains 16 residues. J lost 4 bases, V lost 4 bases, and 9 bases had no gene match. This CDR3 reads CASSPNYRQGNQPQHF. The DNA of the CDR3 is TGTGCCAGCAGCCCCAATTACCGACAGGGGAATCAGCCCCAGCATTTT.

The chain couples TRBV2 to TRBJ2-1; 8 nucleotides agree with TRBD1. The CDR3 consists of 15 residues. Losses at the gene ends were 11 bases for V and 5 bases for J; bases not matched to a gene: 14. Germline loops: CDR1 SNHLY, CDR2 FYNNEI. The CDR3 protein is CAPWTGPLKNNEQFF. The CDR3, as DNA: TGTGCCCCCTGGACAGGGCCCTTAAAAAACAATGAGCAGTTCTTC.

The V and J genes are TRBV5-1 and TRBJ2-2; maybe TRBD2 (6 bases). The CDR3 has 18 residues. CDR1 SGHRS and CDR2 YFSETQ come from the germline V gene. V lost 3 bases and J 7 bases, leaving 25 bases between the germline ends. Here the CDR3 reads CASSSFYDTLKGGGELFF. The CDR3 DNA is TGCGCCAGCAGCTCCTTCTATGACACCCTCAAGGGAGGCGGGGAGCTGTTTTTT.

The chain employs TRBV5-1 and TRBJ1-1; TRBD1 agrees at 8 bases. Germline loops: CDR1 SGHRS, CDR2 YFSETQ. V shed 4 bases, J shed 4 bases, and the junction held 9 bases outside the gene matches. The CDR3 runs 15 residues. The CDR3 DNA reads as TGCGCCAGCAGCCCGACAGGGGTTTATGGCACTGAAGCTTTCTTT. This codes for CASSPTGVYGTEAFF.

The rearrangement joins TRBV7-2 to TRBJ2-1; a possible D gene is TRBD2 (6 bases). With 5 bases removed from V and 0 bases from J, the gap between germline ends came to 11 bases. Germline V gene sequence: CDR1 SGHTA, CDR2 FQGNSA. The CDR3 sequence is 15 residues long. For the CDR3, the DNA is TGTGCCAGCAGCAAGAGAGCGGGCTCCTACAATGAGCAGTTCTTC. It specifies CASSKRAGSYNEQFF. The whole variable domain, remainder taken from reference TRBV7-2 and TRBJ2-1, is GAGVSQSPSNKVTEKGKDVELRCDPISGHTALYWYRQSLGQGLEFLIYFQGNSAPDKSGLPSDRFSAERTGGSVSTLTIQRTQQEDSAVYLCASSKRAGSYNEQFFGPGTRLTVL.

Comment on this clone: The sample holds other DNA sequences that translate to the same CDR3. The chain uses TRBV6-5 and TRBJ2-1; 10 nucleotides agree with TRBD2. The CDR3 runs to 14 residues. Unmatched junction bases numbered 6, after V lost 6 bases and J lost 7 bases. Germline-derived CDR1 and CDR2 are MNHEY and SVGAGI. This CDR3 is CASRLAGDLNEQFF. CDR3 nucleotides: TGTGCCAGCAGGCTAGCGGGAGATCTGAATGAGCAGTTCTTC.